This is a list of T cell receptor beta chains from one sample in a study of early T cells in non-severe SARS-CoV-2 infection. From the 5' RACE reads, TCRdb called clonotypes with MiXCR, one entry per CDR3 protein. The data show about 31,000 distinct CDR3 sequences, approximately 5.3% seen once. The sample taken for sequencing was whole blood. The receptor set was obtained from an adult who was a healthcare worker with PCR-confirmed SARS-CoV-2 infection or an uninfected control (not recorded which). The CDR3 runs from the conserved cysteine through the conserved F or W. A D gene is named only where the DNA matches it firmly. The size of a clone is reported for some rows only, either as once, few or many, or as a class for expanded clones.

j_call: TRBJ2-1
clone_size: many
d_call: TRBD2
v_call: TRBV5-1
cdr3_aa: CASSLGAGLAGIQQFF
cdr3_nt: TGCGCCAGCAGCTTGGGGGCGGGACTAGCGGGAATTCAGCAGTTCTTC

j_call: TRBJ2-1
clone_size: many
d_call: NA
v_call: TRBV9
cdr3_aa: CASSGRDTYNEQFF
cdr3_nt: TGTGCCAGCAGCGGCCGGGACACCTACAATGAGCAGTTCTTC

j_call: TRBJ2-3
clone_size: NA
d_call: NA
v_call: TRBV7-2
cdr3_aa: CATRAGSMADTQYF
cdr3_nt: TGTGCCACGAGGGCGGGCAGCATGGCAGATACGCAGTATTTT

j_call: TRBJ2-1
clone_size: many
d_call: TRBD2
v_call: TRBV6-5
cdr3_aa: CASSYSNLAVSYNEQFF
cdr3_nt: TGTGCCAGCAGTTACAGCAATCTAGCGGTCTCCTACAATGAGCAGTTCTTC

j_call: TRBJ2-5
clone_size: NA
d_call: TRBD2
v_call: TRBV7-9
cdr3_aa: CASSPSSGGRETQYF
cdr3_nt: TGTGCCAGCAGCCCTTCTAGCGGGGGTAGAGAGACCCAGTACTTC

j_call: TRBJ2-7
clone_size: many
d_call: NA
v_call: TRBV3-1
cdr3_aa: CASSQDHGTYEQYF
cdr3_nt: TGTGCCAGCAGCCAAGACCATGGAACCTACGAGCAGTACTTC

j_call: TRBJ2-3
clone_size: few
d_call: TRBD1
v_call: TRBV7-9
cdr3_aa: CASSSDRGWTDTQYF
cdr3_nt: TGTGCCAGCAGCTCAGACAGGGGATGGACGGATACGCAGTATTTT

j_call: TRBJ1-2
clone_size: many
d_call: NA
v_call: TRBV5-1
cdr3_aa: CASSLGNYGYTF
cdr3_nt: TGCGCCAGCAGCTTGGGTAACTATGGCTACACCTTC

j_call: TRBJ2-7
clone_size: NA
d_call: NA
v_call: TRBV4-1
cdr3_aa: CASSSYGRSTYEQYF
cdr3_nt: TGCGCCAGCAGCTCTTACGGGCGGAGTACCTACGAGCAGTACTTC

j_call: TRBJ1-2
clone_size: NA
d_call: NA
v_call: TRBV28
cdr3_aa: CASSLSSGSDGYTF
cdr3_nt: TGTGCCAGCAGTTTATCCTCAGGTTCGGATGGCTACACCTTC

j_call: TRBJ2-1
clone_size: many
d_call: NA
v_call: TRBV12-3/TRBV12-4
cdr3_aa: CASSPIGSSYNEQFF
cdr3_nt: TGTGCCAGCAGCCCAATAGGGAGCTCCTACAATGAGCAGTTCTTC

j_call: TRBJ2-7
clone_size: many
d_call: TRBD2
v_call: TRBV10-3
cdr3_aa: CAISVASGTEQYF
cdr3_nt: TGTGCCATCAGTGTGGCTAGCGGGACCGAGCAGTACTTC

j_call: TRBJ2-2
clone_size: few
d_call: TRBD1
v_call: TRBV5-1
cdr3_aa: CASSAGQGFSGELFF
cdr3_nt: TGCGCCAGCAGCGCCGGACAGGGTTTCTCCGGGGAGCTGTTTTTT

j_call: TRBJ1-5
clone_size: many
d_call: NA
v_call: TRBV9
cdr3_aa: CASSVGGFGNQPQHF
cdr3_nt: TGTGCCAGCAGCGTAGGAGGGTTCGGCAATCAGCCCCAGCATTTT

j_call: TRBJ2-3
clone_size: few
d_call: TRBD2
v_call: TRBV7-6
cdr3_aa: CASSLGVAGGSLADTQYF
cdr3_nt: TGTGCCAGCAGCTTAGGGGTGGCAGGCGGGAGTTTGGCAGATACGCAGTATTTT

j_call: TRBJ2-3
clone_size: many
d_call: NA
v_call: TRBV14
cdr3_aa: CASSQDRVTDTQYF
cdr3_nt: TGTGCCAGCAGCCAAGACCGCGTCACAGATACGCAGTATTTT